Sequencing of this TCR beta chain was carried out in a study of metastatic and nonmetastatic thyroid tumors. About the research overall: Malignant thyroid and benign thyroid patients provided blood and tumor or nodule tissue whose repertoires were compared. Findings and limits, study-wide: Malignant thyroid tumors reportedly had TCR beta diversity that was significantly higher than in benign nodules, in blood and tumor.

Trimming pared 2 bases from V and 3 bases from J, leaving 14 bases between. The CDR3 totals 16 residues. The germline V gene encodes CDR1 SGHAT and CDR2 FQNNGV. No patient had received any treatment before thyroid surgery. A remark on this clone: Its specificity is not known.

Authors' methods: Between-group CDR3 differences, defined by clinicopathological status, yielded a distant-metastasis classifier for papillary thyroid cancer. TCRdb re-processed the PCR reads through MiXCR. The V and J calls and clone size are TCRdb's, not the authors'. Of 20,000 to 25,000 clones listed, around 25% are singletons. Specimen: tumor tissue. This chain links TRBV11-2 with TRBJ1-5; the D gene is possibly TRBD1 (5 bases). This clonotype was obtained from a male donor with papillary thyroid cancer or a benign thyroid nodule (not recorded which). Some clones in this sample may be carry-over from other donors' samples. CDR3 coding DNA: TGTGCCAGCAGCTTACCCGCGCAGGGCGCCAATCAGCCCCAGCATTTT. Translating gives CASSLPAQGANQPQHF.